The sequence of this TCR beta chain was determined in a study of tumor-infiltrating lymphocytes in primary liver carcinoma. CDR3 length: 15 residues. Germline V gene data show CDR1 as SGHNT and CDR2 as YYREEE (reference sequence). A primer in the constant region served to generate TCR beta cDNA from approximately 450 ng of total RNA. Slightly modified ARM-PCR with three nested multiplex PCR rounds yielded TCR beta libraries. Two initial PCR rounds of about 10 cycles each paired TRBV1-TRBV30 forward primers with a C-beta reverse primer. TCRdb called the multiplex PCR reads again in MiXCR, with one record for every CDR3 protein. This table holds about 200,000 distinct CDR3 sequences, almost 65% found once. Germline DNA was also extracted, and blood RNA was taken from unsorted whole blood. This clonotype was found a few times. This may come from a read error, since a much larger clone is one base off.

Source material: peripheral blood. The rearrangement uses TRBV5-4 and TRBJ2-1; the D gene could be TRBD1 or TRBD2 (5 bases each). The receptor's source is a woman aged 55-70 years with primary liver carcinoma and hepatitis B virus infection. For the CDR3, the DNA is TGTGTCAGCAGCTTCACTTCGGGACCCACTAATGAGCAGTTCTTC. It yields the protein CVSSFTSGPTNEQFF.